This T cell receptor (beta chain) is drawn from a study of blood T cell repertoires in COVID-19. Clones were sequenced by immunoSEQ multiplex PCR, and TCRdb holds only the in-frame ones, with some missing. This table has about 200,000 clones, 80% appearing once. CDR3 size: 14 residues. V shed 0 bases and J shed 6 bases, with 10 bases lying between them. Per the germline V gene, CDR1 is SGDLS and CDR2 is YYNGEE. This TCR was sampled from a woman in her 70s with acute or convalescent COVID-19. V usage is TRBV9 and J usage is TRBJ1-5; D gene unclear. Sequencing was done on a sample of peripheral blood. CDR3 sequence reads: CASSVDTSGQPQHF. The DNA for the CDR3 is TGTGCCAGCAGCGTAGACACCAGCGGTCAGCCCCAGCATTTT.